Listed below are T cell receptor beta chains from one sample, sequenced in a study of T cell changes during pregnancy in multiple sclerosis. Sequencing used immunoSEQ multiplex PCR; TCRdb keeps in-frame clones, though not all of them. The sample records some 93,000 clones, 85% to 95% being singletons. The sequenced sample was peripheral blood, obtained after pregnancy. The receptors here all came from a female donor with multiple sclerosis, enrolled in a pregnancy study. Each CDR3 is given with its conserved first and last residue. Each record gives: V gene, clone size, J gene, D gene, CDR3 protein, CDR3 DNA. The D gene is left open where the match is weak. A row's size may be missing; if present it is once, few, many or a size class.

V gene: TRBV30
clone size: .
J gene: TRBJ1-3
D gene: TRBD1
CDR3 protein: CAWSVRLRGLSGNTIYF
CDR3 DNA: TGTGCCTGGAGTGTACGACTTAGGGGGCTCTCTGGAAACACCATATATTTT

V gene: TRBV10-3
clone size: .
J gene: TRBJ2-2
D gene: .
CDR3 protein: CAINPDGAGELFF
CDR3 DNA: TGTGCCATCAATCCGGACGGGGCCGGGGAGCTGTTTTTT

V gene: TRBV19
clone size: .
J gene: TRBJ2-2
D gene: .
CDR3 protein: CASRSGSGTGELFF
CDR3 DNA: TGTGCCAGTAGGAGTGGTTCGGGCACCGGGGAGCTGTTTTTT

V gene: TRBV6-5
clone size: .
J gene: TRBJ2-7
D gene: TRBD1
CDR3 protein: CASSYSGQGVAYEQYF
CDR3 DNA: TGTGCCAGCAGTTACTCAGGACAGGGGGTAGCGTACGAGCAGTACTTC

V gene: TRBV27
clone size: .
J gene: TRBJ1-2
D gene: .
CDR3 protein: CASSSGMGYGYTF
CDR3 DNA: TGTGCCAGCAGTTCGGGGATGGGCTATGGCTACACCTTC

V gene: TRBV7-2
clone size: .
J gene: TRBJ2-1
D gene: .
CDR3 protein: CASSSSPASDEQFF
CDR3 DNA: TGTGCCAGCAGCTCCTCCCCCGCCAGCGATGAGCAGTTCTTC

V gene: TRBV30
clone size: .
J gene: TRBJ2-1
D gene: TRBD2
CDR3 protein: CAWSLAGHYNEQFF
CDR3 DNA: TGTGCCTGGAGTCTAGCGGGGCATTACAATGAGCAGTTCTTC

V gene: TRBV27
clone size: .
J gene: TRBJ2-3
D gene: TRBD2
CDR3 protein: CASSSLLAGVDTQYF
CDR3 DNA: TGTGCCAGCAGTTCGTTGCTAGCGGGTGTGGATACGCAGTATTTT

V gene: TRBV7-9
clone size: .
J gene: TRBJ2-1
D gene: .
CDR3 protein: CASSFEGGRYNEQFF
CDR3 DNA: TGTGCCAGCAGCTTTGAGGGGGGGCGTTACAATGAGCAGTTCTTC

V gene: TRBV7-8
clone size: .
J gene: TRBJ2-5
D gene: .
CDR3 protein: CASSTGHSVTQYF
CDR3 DNA: TGTGCCAGCAGCACAGGGCATAGCGTTACCCAGTACTTC

V gene: TRBV30
clone size: .
J gene: TRBJ2-3
D gene: .
CDR3 protein: CAWSVRGSDTQYF
CDR3 DNA: TGTGCCTGGAGTGTTCGAGGCTCAGATACGCAGTATTTT

V gene: TRBV25-1
clone size: .
J gene: TRBJ2-1
D gene: TRBD2
CDR3 protein: CASSESGGRAYNEQFF
CDR3 DNA: TGTGCCAGCAGTGAATCGGGCGGGAGGGCCTACAATGAGCAGTTCTTC

V gene: TRBV29-1
clone size: .
J gene: TRBJ2-7
D gene: .
CDR3 protein: CSVGGGAYEQYF
CDR3 DNA: TGCAGCGTTGGAGGGGGGGCCTACGAGCAGTACTTC

V gene: TRBV2
clone size: .
J gene: TRBJ2-1
D gene: TRBD2
CDR3 protein: CASTSGGNEQFF
CDR3 DNA: TGTGCCAGCACCAGCGGGGGCAATGAGCAGTTCTTC

V gene: TRBV30
clone size: .
J gene: TRBJ1-2
D gene: .
CDR3 protein: CAWSTATWTNYGYTF
CDR3 DNA: TGTGCCTGGAGTACTGCGACATGGACTAACTATGGCTACACCTTC

V gene: TRBV9
clone size: .
J gene: TRBJ2-4
D gene: .
CDR3 protein: CASSQSPVSAKNIQYF
CDR3 DNA: TGTGCCAGCAGTCAAAGCCCGGTTTCGGCCAAAAACATTCAGTACTTC

V gene: TRBV6-5
clone size: .
J gene: TRBJ2-3
D gene: .
CDR3 protein: CASSSVGGSTDTQYF
CDR3 DNA: TGTGCCAGCAGTTCGGTGGGAGGTTCCACAGATACGCAGTATTTT

V gene: TRBV14
clone size: .
J gene: TRBJ1-1
D gene: .
CDR3 protein: CASSQGARRAEAFF
CDR3 DNA: TGTGCCAGCAGCCAGGGAGCCAGAAGGGCTGAAGCTTTCTTT

V gene: TRBV10-3
clone size: .
J gene: TRBJ1-4
D gene: .
CDR3 protein: CAISESAAEKLFF
CDR3 DNA: TGTGCCATCAGTGAATCGGCGGCGGAAAAACTGTTTTTT

V gene: TRBV6-5
clone size: .
J gene: TRBJ2-2
D gene: .
CDR3 protein: CASKADTGELFF
CDR3 DNA: TGTGCCAGCAAAGCGGACACCGGGGAGCTGTTTTTT

V gene: TRBV7-2
clone size: .
J gene: TRBJ1-2
D gene: TRBD1
CDR3 protein: CASSLNILRQGADGYTF
CDR3 DNA: TGTGCCAGCAGCTTAAACATCCTTAGACAGGGGGCAGATGGCTACACCTTC

V gene: TRBV29-1
clone size: .
J gene: TRBJ1-3
D gene: .
CDR3 protein: CSVTDFSGNTIYF
CDR3 DNA: TGCAGCGTTACGGACTTTTCTGGAAACACCATATATTTT

V gene: TRBV5-3
clone size: .
J gene: TRBJ2-3
D gene: TRBD2
CDR3 protein: CARSLARLAGGPGDTQYF
CDR3 DNA: TGTGCCAGAAGCTTGGCCCGCCTAGCGGGAGGGCCTGGAGATACGCAGTATTTT

V gene: TRBV6-1
clone size: .
J gene: TRBJ2-7
D gene: .
CDR3 protein: CASSEAGTLIYEQYF
CDR3 DNA: TGTGCCAGCAGTGAAGCCGGGACACTGATCTACGAGCAGTACTTC

V gene: TRBV4-2
clone size: .
J gene: TRBJ2-2
D gene: TRBD1
CDR3 protein: CASSQVPPDRGQSNTGELFF
CDR3 DNA: TGTGCCAGCAGCCAAGTCCCCCCCGACAGGGGGCAATCAAACACCGGGGAGCTGTTTTTT

V gene: TRBV29-1
clone size: .
J gene: TRBJ1-2
D gene: .
CDR3 protein: CSVDLENYGYTF
CDR3 DNA: TGCAGCGTTGATCTAGAAAACTATGGCTACACCTTC

V gene: TRBV6-1
clone size: .
J gene: TRBJ2-2
D gene: TRBD1
CDR3 protein: CASSFQGAGTGELFF
CDR3 DNA: TGTGCCAGCAGCTTTCAGGGGGCAGGAACCGGGGAGCTGTTTTTT

V gene: TRBV7-2
clone size: once
J gene: TRBJ2-7
D gene: .
CDR3 protein: CASSLDGAVAPYEQYF
CDR3 DNA: TGTGCCAGCAGCTTAGACGGAGCCGTAGCACCCTACGAGCAGTACTTC

V gene: TRBV5-1
clone size: .
J gene: TRBJ2-1
D gene: .
CDR3 protein: CASSLETESYNEQFF
CDR3 DNA: TGCGCCAGCAGCTTGGAAACAGAATCTTACAATGAGCAGTTCTTC

V gene: TRBV9
clone size: .
J gene: TRBJ1-2
D gene: TRBD1
CDR3 protein: CASSVEMTPRGTGGEEDGYTF
CDR3 DNA: TGTGCCAGCAGCGTAGAAATGACCCCTAGAGGGACAGGGGGCGAAGAGGATGGCTACACCTTC

V gene: TRBV30
clone size: .
J gene: TRBJ2-3
D gene: TRBD2
CDR3 protein: CARTGGLAATDTQYF
CDR3 DNA: TGTGCCCGTACGGGGGGACTAGCGGCCACAGATACGCAGTATTTT

V gene: TRBV29-1
clone size: .
J gene: TRBJ2-7
D gene: TRBD1
CDR3 protein: CSVAGTGVAYEQYF
CDR3 DNA: TGCAGCGTAGCCGGGACAGGGGTGGCCTACGAGCAGTACTTC

V gene: TRBV6-1
clone size: .
J gene: TRBJ2-7
D gene: TRBD1
CDR3 protein: CASSERTTGPYEQYF
CDR3 DNA: TGTGCCAGCAGTGAGAGGACGACAGGGCCCTACGAGCAGTACTTC

V gene: TRBV7-2
clone size: .
J gene: TRBJ1-2
D gene: .
CDR3 protein: CASSFLLDSNSEYTF
CDR3 DNA: TGTGCCAGCAGCTTTTTACTGGACAGCAACAGCGAATACACCTTC

V gene: TRBV18
clone size: once
J gene: TRBJ2-7
D gene: TRBD1
CDR3 protein: CASSPGQSYEQYF
CDR3 DNA: TGTGCCAGCTCACCGGGACAGTCCTACGAGCAGTACTTC

V gene: TRBV6-5
clone size: .
J gene: TRBJ1-3
D gene: TRBD1
CDR3 protein: CASSYSGQGAGNTIYF
CDR3 DNA: TGTGCCAGCAGTTACTCTGGTCAGGGGGCAGGAAACACCATATATTTT

V gene: TRBV6-5
clone size: .
J gene: TRBJ1-1
D gene: .
CDR3 protein: CASSRTDSLEAFF
CDR3 DNA: TGTGCCAGCAGCCGTACGGACAGCTTAGAAGCTTTCTTT

V gene: TRBV27
clone size: .
J gene: TRBJ1-5
D gene: .
CDR3 protein: CASSLQGWQPQHF
CDR3 DNA: TGTGCCAGCAGTCTACAGGGATGGCAGCCCCAGCATTTT

V gene: TRBV4-1
clone size: once
J gene: TRBJ2-1
D gene: .
CDR3 protein: CASSQSLADGNEQFF
CDR3 DNA: TGCGCCAGCAGCCAGTCATTAGCGGATGGCAATGAGCAGTTCTTC

V gene: TRBV5-4
clone size: .
J gene: TRBJ1-4
D gene: .
CDR3 protein: CASSLEQGSGKLFF
CDR3 DNA: TGTGCCAGCAGCTTGGAGCAGGGCTCCGGAAAACTGTTTTTT

V gene: TRBV7-2
clone size: .
J gene: TRBJ2-7
D gene: .
CDR3 protein: CASSLDGGGSYEQYF
CDR3 DNA: TGTGCCAGCAGCTTAGACGGGGGAGGCTCCTACGAGCAGTACTTC

V gene: TRBV19
clone size: .
J gene: TRBJ2-5
D gene: .
CDR3 protein: CASGGTAQETQYF
CDR3 DNA: TGTGCCAGCGGCGGGACAGCCCAAGAGACCCAGTACTTC

V gene: TRBV2
clone size: .
J gene: TRBJ1-4
D gene: .
CDR3 protein: CASTDREYEKLFF
CDR3 DNA: TGTGCCAGCACGGACAGAGAATATGAAAAACTGTTTTTT

V gene: TRBV28
clone size: .
J gene: TRBJ2-7
D gene: TRBD2
CDR3 protein: CASRERPGLAGAHPYEQYF
CDR3 DNA: TGTGCCAGCAGAGAACGTCCGGGACTAGCGGGAGCCCACCCCTACGAGCAGTACTTC

V gene: TRBV30
clone size: .
J gene: TRBJ1-1
D gene: .
CDR3 protein: CAWRRVLDTEAFF
CDR3 DNA: TGTGCCTGGAGGCGGGTCTTGGACACTGAAGCTTTCTTT

V gene: TRBV2
clone size: .
J gene: TRBJ2-5
D gene: TRBD1
CDR3 protein: CASSSQGQETQYF
CDR3 DNA: TGTGCCAGCAGTTCACAGGGGCAAGAGACCCAGTACTTC

V gene: TRBV27
clone size: few
J gene: TRBJ1-6
D gene: TRBD1
CDR3 protein: CASSPRQGRDSPLHF
CDR3 DNA: TGTGCCAGCAGTCCCCGACAGGGGAGGGATTCACCCCTCCACTTT

V gene: TRBV9
clone size: .
J gene: TRBJ2-3
D gene: .
CDR3 protein: CASSVAGTTDTQYF
CDR3 DNA: TGTGCCAGCAGCGTAGCGGGGACAACAGATACGCAGTATTTT

V gene: TRBV11-2
clone size: .
J gene: TRBJ1-2
D gene: .
CDR3 protein: CASSLVAGAVGGYTF
CDR3 DNA: TGTGCCAGCAGCTTAGTTGCAGGGGCGGTTGGTGGCTACACCTTC

V gene: TRBV7-3
clone size: .
J gene: TRBJ2-5
D gene: .
CDR3 protein: CASSPRNQETQYF
CDR3 DNA: TGTGCCAGCAGCCCCAGGAACCAAGAGACCCAGTACTTC

V gene: TRBV6-6
clone size: .
J gene: TRBJ1-5
D gene: .
CDR3 protein: CATSAGGGRPQHF
CDR3 DNA: TGTGCCACGTCTGCCGGGGGGGGTCGGCCCCAGCATTTT

V gene: TRBV19
clone size: .
J gene: TRBJ2-6
D gene: .
CDR3 protein: CASSIALTSSGANVLTF
CDR3 DNA: TGTGCCAGTAGTATAGCACTCACCTCCTCTGGGGCCAACGTCCTGACTTTC

V gene: TRBV7-6
clone size: .
J gene: TRBJ2-5
D gene: .
CDR3 protein: CASSWGQAEETQYF
CDR3 DNA: TGTGCCAGCAGCTGGGGACAAGCAGAAGAGACCCAGTACTTC